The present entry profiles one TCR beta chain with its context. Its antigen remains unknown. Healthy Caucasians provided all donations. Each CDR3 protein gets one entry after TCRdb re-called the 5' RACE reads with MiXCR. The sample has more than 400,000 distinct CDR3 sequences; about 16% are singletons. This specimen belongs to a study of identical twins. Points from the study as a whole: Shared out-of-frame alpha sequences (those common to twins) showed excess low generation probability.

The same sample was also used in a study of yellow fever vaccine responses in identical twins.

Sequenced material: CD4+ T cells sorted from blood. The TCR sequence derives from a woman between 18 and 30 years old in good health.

CDR3 nucleotide sequence: TGTGCCAGCCGGGGCGGTTTGTACGAGCAGTACGTC. Its protein product is CASRGGLYEQYV. This chain joins TRBV6-1 and TRBJ2-7, with D possibly called TRBD1 or TRBD2 (5 bases each). V dropped 8 bases and J dropped 4 bases, with 12 bases sitting between them. Germline V gives CDR1 MNHNS, CDR2 SASEGT. The CDR3 loop spans 12 amino acids.